Listed here are 14 T cell receptor beta chains from one sample, sequenced in a study of blood T cell repertoires in COVID-19. Using immunoSEQ multiplex PCR, the repertoire was profiled, and TCRdb retains in-frame clones only, with some absent. The data contain about 190,000 clones, 70% to 90% of them singletons. Sequenced material: peripheral blood. Receptor source: a man aged 25-40 years with acute or convalescent COVID-19.

J is TRBJ2-3 and V is TRBV3-1 (or the pseudogene TRBV3-2); a weak D match, TRBD2 (6 bases). This CDR3 is built from 12 residues. Trimming removed 4 bases at V and 5 bases at J, with 7 bases between. Germline CDR1 is LGHDT and CDR2 is YNNKEL (reference sequence). Here the CDR3 DNA reads TGTGCCAGCAGCCGTAGCGGAGATACGCAGTATTTT. Its protein product is CASSRSGDTQYF.

With regard to this clone: The sample carries other DNA sequences with the same CDR3. V usage is TRBV28 and J usage is TRBJ1-5, with unresolved D. V shed 6 bases and J shed 6 bases, with 9 bases lying between them. CDR1 is MDHEN and CDR2 is SYDVKM in the germline V gene. CDR3 size: 12 residues. The chain's CDR3 is CASRGPGQPQHF. For the CDR3, the DNA is TGTGCCAGCAGAGGTCCGGGTCAGCCCCAGCATTTT.

The rearrangement joins TRBV5-1 to TRBJ1-1; 7 positions agree with TRBD1. CDR3 length equals 15 residues. From germline, CDR1 is SGHRS and CDR2 YFSETQ. The V segment lost 1 base and the J segment 1 base; nucleotides outside the gene matches: 4. The CDR3 spells CASSLQGGRNTEAFF. The CDR3, as DNA: TGCGCCAGCAGCTTGCAGGGGGGACGGAACACTGAAGCTTTCTTT. Full variable domain (outside the CDR3, taken from reference TRBV5-1 and TRBJ1-1): KAGVTQTPRYLIKTRGQQVTLSCSPISGHRSVSWYQQTPGQGLQFLFEYFSETQRNKGNFPGRFSGRQFSNSRSEMNVSTLELGDSALYLCASSLQGGRNTEAFFGQGTRLTVV.

The chain has TRBV27 and TRBJ1-2; 10 nucleotides match TRBD1. The CDR3 has 17 amino acids. Germline trimming cut 8 bases from V and 7 bases from J; bases unmatched to any gene: 19. CDR1 and CDR2 from the germline V gene are MNHEY and SMNVEV (reference sequence). The CDR3 protein is CASGMTYRDRGSPGYTF. The DNA for the CDR3 is TGTGCCAGCGGCATGACCTACCGGGACAGGGGTTCTCCTGGCTACACCTTC.

The chain carries TRBV19 and TRBJ2-1; 7 bases map to TRBD2. The CDR3 is 14 amino acids. The trim removed 5 bases at V and 6 bases at J, leaving 7 bases unmatched. Germline V gives CDR1 LNHDA, CDR2 SQIVND (reference sequence). The CDR3 nucleotides are TGTGCCAGTAGTTCCAGACTAGCACCCAATGAGCAGTTCTTC. It specifies CASSSRLAPNEQFF.

The V gene is TRBV28, the J gene TRBJ1-1; 9 nucleotides align to TRBD1. The CDR3 contains 15 residues. Germline V lookup: CDR1 MDHEN, CDR2 SYDVKM. V lost 2 bases, J lost 1 base, and 2 bases stayed unmatched. CDR3 coding DNA: TGTGCCAGCAGTTTAACAGGGGGCTCGAACACTGAAGCTTTCTTT. Residues: CASSLTGGSNTEAFF.

V usage is TRBV28 and J usage is TRBJ2-3; D gene unclear. Germline-derived CDR1 and CDR2 are MDHEN and SYDVKM. This CDR3 contains 13 residues. V dropped 2 bases and J dropped 8 bases, with 11 bases sitting between them. The CDR3 loop is CASSLGVAPTQYF. In DNA, the CDR3 is TGTGCCAGCAGTTTAGGAGTCGCCCCTACGCAGTATTTT.

The V and J genes are TRBV9 and TRBJ1-2; a weak D match, TRBD1 (6 bases). The V end was cut by 4 bases, the J end by 6 bases, with 19 bases between. Germline loops: CDR1 SGDLS, CDR2 YYNGEE. This CDR3 contains 15 residues. The CDR3 DNA reads TGTGCCAGCAGCCTCCGGACAGCTCCGGTTAATGGCTACACCTTC. It encodes CASSLRTAPVNGYTF.

CDR3 nucleotides: TGTGCCAGCAGTACCTACCGACAGATTACCTACGAGCAGTACTTC. As protein: CASSTYRQITYEQYF. J is TRBJ2-7 and V is TRBV6-5, with D tentatively TRBD1 (5 bases). The V end lost 5 bases, the J end lost 2 bases, and 16 bases lay between the germline ends. Germline lookup yields CDR1 MNHEY and CDR2 SVGAGI. The CDR3 sequence is 15 residues long.

CDR3 nucleotide sequence: TGTGCCAGCAGCCAAGGAGCCAGCTATGAGCAGTTCTTC. It encodes CASSQGASYEQFF. The V and J genes are TRBV7-3 and TRBJ2-1; D gene uncertain. The CDR3 totals 13 residues. Germline V gene data show CDR1 as SGHTA and CDR2 as FQGTGA. V shed 5 bases and J shed 8 bases, with 13 bases lying between them.

The chain links TRBV3-1 (or the pseudogene TRBV3-2) to TRBJ1-2; a possible D gene is TRBD1 (6 bases). The CDR3 has 14 residues. Trimming pared 3 bases from V and 7 bases from J, leaving 15 bases between. In germline, CDR1 is LGHDT, CDR2 YNNKEL (reference sequence). CDR3 region: CASSQRQALGGYTF. In DNA form, the CDR3 reads TGTGCCAGCAGCCAGAGACAGGCTCTGGGTGGCTACACCTTC.

The rearrangement uses TRBV30 and TRBJ2-5; TRBD2 might be the D (7 bases). Trimming took 2 bases from V and 5 from J, leaving 12 bases between them. CDR1 and CDR2 from the germline V gene are GTSNPN and SVGIG (reference sequence). The CDR3 is 13 residues long. As DNA, the CDR3 is TGTGCCTGGAGTCTAGGGGGGGCGGAGACCCAGTACTTC. This translates into CAWSLGGAETQYF.

The chain has TRBV28 and TRBJ1-4; TRBD1 might be the D (6 bases). The ends were cut back, 3 bases at V and 6 bases at J, with 17 bases in the middle. Germline assignment: CDR1 MDHEN and CDR2 SYDVKM. CDR3 length equals 16 residues. The CDR3 is CASSLPLQGSHEKLFF. CDR3 coding DNA: TGTGCCAGCAGTTTGCCCCTACAGGGCAGTCATGAAAAACTGTTTTTT.

The genes are TRBV5-1 and TRBJ2-1, with 8 bases fitting TRBD1. Germline CDR1 reads SGHRS; CDR2 reads YFSETQ. Losses at the gene ends were 5 bases for V and 4 bases for J; bases not matched to a gene: 8. The CDR3 spans 15 residues. The CDR3 is CASRMGTGGYNEQFF. As DNA, the CDR3 is TGCGCCAGCAGAATGGGGACAGGCGGATACAATGAGCAGTTCTTC.